The 29 T cell receptor beta chains below all came from one sample that was sequenced in a study of long-term antiretroviral therapy in people with HIV. At survey level, the immunoSEQ assay was run in its v3.0 version. Profiled with immunoSEQ multiplex PCR; TCRdb holds only in-frame clones, not every one. The top ten clones hold approximately 5.3% of a sample with 30,000 to 50,000 clones, 75% to 90% of them seen once. The starting material was unsorted PBMCs, obtained 3.1 years after starting antiretroviral therapy. These receptors were taken from a woman in her fifties or sixties with HIV.

The gene calls are TRBV5-1 and TRBJ1-1, with D maybe TRBD1 (6 bases). Germline V gene sequence: CDR1 SGHRS, CDR2 YFSETQ. This CDR3 has 17 residues. V was shortened by 0 bases and J by 0 bases, with 15 bases between the two germline ends. The CDR3 coding sequence is TGCGCCAGCAGCTTGGAGGTTAAGGGGGGGGTGAACACTGAAGCTTTCTTT. Protein: CASSLEVKGGVNTEAFF.

The chain uses TRBV29-1 and TRBJ1-1; possibly TRBD1 for D (5 bases). Per the germline V gene, CDR1 is SQVTM and CDR2 is ANQGSEA. This CDR3 has 15 residues. Trimming removed 6 bases at V and 3 bases at J, with 20 bases between. The CDR3 here is CSVHTSGKRHTEAFF. The CDR3 DNA is TGCAGCGTCCACACCTCAGGGAAAAGACACACTGAAGCTTTCTTT. Variable domain in full (rest from reference TRBV29-1 and TRBJ1-1): SAVISQKPSRDICQRGTSLTIQCQVDSQVTMMFWYRQQPGQSLTLIATANQGSEATYESGFVIDKFPISRPNLTFSTLTVSNMSPEDSSIYLCSVHTSGKRHTEAFFGQGTRLTVV.

The rearrangement links TRBV7-3 to TRBJ2-2; D is undetermined. The CDR3 extends over 13 amino acids. V lost 4 bases and J 0 bases, leaving 3 bases between the germline ends. Germline CDR1 reads SGHTA; CDR2 reads FQGTGA. In nucleotides, the CDR3 is TGTGCCAGCAGCTCTCCGAACACCGGGGAGCTGTTTTTT. Its translation is CASSSPNTGELFF.

This chain uses TRBV10-3 with TRBJ1-2, with no clear D. Trimming took off 3 bases at V and 5 bases at J, with 16 bases between the two ends. This CDR3 comprises 15 residues. Germline V gene lookup returns CDR1 ENHRY and CDR2 SYGVKD. CDR3 sequence reads: CAISDPVKGPYGYTF. CDR3 DNA sequence: TGTGCCATCAGTGACCCGGTGAAGGGCCCTTATGGCTACACCTTC.

The chain has TRBV6-1 and TRBJ1-1, with a tentative D call TRBD1 (6 bases). This CDR3 spans 16 amino acids. Germline assignment: CDR1 MNHNS and CDR2 SASEGT. The V gene lost 4 bases and the J gene lost 1 base, with 16 bases spanning the gap. This CDR3 reads CASSGPGGGPNTEAFF. The CDR3 region has the DNA TGTGCCAGCAGTGGCCCGGGTGGGGGGCCGAACACTGAAGCTTTCTTT.

This clone has only one observation. The V call is TRBV6-1, the J call TRBJ1-3; 8 bases are shared with TRBD1. V shed 4 bases and J 1 base; nucleotides not matched to a gene: 6. CDR3 length: 16 amino acids. The germline gives CDR1 MNHNS, CDR2 SASEGT. CDR3 in DNA: TGTGCCAGCAGTGGGACAGGGATAACATCTGGAAACACCATATATTTT. It translates to CASSGTGITSGNTIYF.

The chain uses TRBV7-2 and TRBJ1-6; D perhaps matches TRBD1 (6 bases). The V gene's germline CDR1 is SGHTA and CDR2 FQGNSA. This CDR3 is built from 14 residues. Trimming removed 5 bases from V and 8 bases from J, with 13 bases in between. The CDR3 DNA reads as TGTGCCAGCAGCCCAACAGGGTGGGATTCACCCCTCCACTTT. The encoded protein is CASSPTGWDSPLHF.

The chain joins TRBV19 to TRBJ1-1; D not certain. The length of the CDR3 is 19 residues. CDR1 and CDR2 (germline): LNHDA, SQIVND (reference sequence). The ends were cut back, 5 bases at V and 2 bases at J, with 27 bases in the middle. The CDR3 region has the DNA TGTGCCAGTAGTCCACCGAAGGCCGGGCCCGGGTATCGAAACACTGAAGCTTTCTTT. Protein: CASSPPKAGPGYRNTEAFF.

This chain links TRBV5-4 with TRBJ1-1, with D unclear. Germline CDR1 and CDR2: SGHNT and YYREEE (reference sequence). The CDR3 is made up of 12 amino acids. V gave up 4 bases and J gave up 7 bases, with 11 bases separating them. CDR3 nucleotide sequence: TGTGCCAGCAGCAGCGACGTTGTTGAAGCTTTCTTT. Translated: CASSSDVVEAFF.

This chain uses TRBV11-2 with TRBJ2-7, with 9 bases fitting TRBD1. The CDR3 spans 19 residues. Per germline, CDR1 SGHAT and CDR2 FQNNGV. After removal of 9 bases from V and 1 base from J, the junction contained 22 bases not matched to a gene. The CDR3 sequence is CASGDPYLPPGQGSYEQYF. Here the CDR3 DNA reads TGTGCCAGTGGGGACCCGTATTTACCGCCGGGACAGGGTTCCTACGAGCAGTACTTC.

This sequence joins TRBV4-1 and TRBJ2-7; D is tentatively TRBD1 or TRBD2 (5 bases each). Germline V gives CDR1 MGHRA, CDR2 YSYEKL. CDR3 length: 13 amino acids. V lost 4 bases to trimming and J lost 0 bases, with 7 bases between them. The CDR3 here is CASSRDVSYEQYF. The CDR3 coding sequence is TGCGCCAGCAGCCGGGACGTCTCCTACGAGCAGTACTTC.

V gene TRBV11-3 combines with J gene TRBJ2-6, with a tentative D call TRBD2 (5 bases). Trimming took 0 bases from V and 2 from J, leaving 5 bases between them. The CDR3 consists of 15 residues. Looked up from germline, CDR1 is SGHNT and CDR2 is YENEEA. CDR3 nucleotides: TGTGCCAGCAGCTTAGACGGGGCTGGGGCCAACGTCCTGACTTTC. Amino acids: CASSLDGAGANVLTF.

The chain uses TRBV5-6 and TRBJ1-2; no clear D. Per the germline V gene, CDR1 is SGHDT and CDR2 is YYEEEE. The CDR3 is made up of 15 amino acids. V was pared by 0 bases and J by 4 bases, with 13 bases between. CDR3 bases: TGTGCCAGCAGCTTGGAGGCCCCGAGTAGCTATGGCTACACCTTC. Amino acids: CASSLEAPSSYGYTF.

Only a few counts were recorded for this clone. The genes are TRBV7-3 and TRBJ1-1; 9 nucleotides agree with TRBD1. The ends lost 6 bases at V and 2 bases at J; junction bases unmatched: 4. Germline CDR1 SGHTA, CDR2 FQGTGA. The CDR3 contains 14 residues. The CDR3 DNA sequence: TGTGCCAGCAGTCCGGGACAGGGAAACACTGAAGCTTTCTTT. This encodes CASSPGQGNTEAFF. The whole variable domain, remainder taken from reference TRBV7-3 and TRBJ1-1, is GAGVSQTPSNKVTEKGKYVELRCDPISGHTALYWYRQSLGQGPEFLIYFQGTGAADDSGLPNDRFFAVRPEGSVSTLKIQRTERGDSAVYLCASSPGQGNTEAFFGQGTRLTVV.

The rearrangement links TRBV25-1 to TRBJ1-2; the D gene is possibly TRBD1 (5 bases). The CDR3 spans 15 residues. V gave up 6 bases and J gave up 8 bases, with 22 bases separating them. CDR1 is MGHDK and CDR2 is SYGVNS in the germline V gene. The CDR3 nucleotides read TGTGCCAGCAGCTCTATGAGTCAGGGATTATGGGGCTACACCTTC. Its protein is CASSSMSQGLWGYTF.

The chain combines TRBV19 with TRBJ2-2, with D hard to call. The CDR3 extends over 13 amino acids. V was pared by 4 bases and J by 4 bases, with 7 bases between. The V gene's germline CDR1 is LNHDA and CDR2 SQIVND (reference sequence). CDR3 DNA sequence: TGTGCCAGTAGTACTTTAGGCACCGGGGAGCTGTTTTTT. Translated, it gives CASSTLGTGELFF.

The chain is built from TRBV7-3 and TRBJ2-5, with 11 bases lining up with TRBD1. The V gene's germline CDR1 is SGHTA and CDR2 FQGTGA. The length of the CDR3 is 15 residues. Germline trimming cut 2 bases from V and 5 bases from J; bases unmatched to any gene: 4. CDR3 sequence (DNA): TGTGCCAGCAGCTTAGGGACAGGGGGTTTTGAGACCCAGTACTTC. Translated: CASSLGTGGFETQYF.

The chain links TRBV19 to TRBJ2-7; tentative D call: TRBD1 (6 bases). The CDR3 runs 15 residues. Germline assignment: CDR1 LNHDA and CDR2 SQIVND (reference sequence). V was pared by 3 bases and J by 5 bases, with 17 bases between. CDR3 sequence: CASSMGASGAHEQYF. The CDR3 nucleotides read TGTGCCAGTAGTATGGGGGCCAGTGGGGCCCACGAGCAGTACTTC. Full variable domain (outside the CDR3, taken from reference TRBV19 and TRBJ2-7): DGGITQSPKYLFRKEGQNVTLSCEQNLNHDAMYWYRQDPGQGLRLIYYSQIVNDFQKGDIAEGYSVSREKKESFPLTVTSAQKNPTAFYLCASSMGASGAHEQYFGPGTRLTVT.

This chain links TRBV20-1 with TRBJ2-5; no firm D call. The CDR3 has 11 residues. CDR1 is DFQATT and CDR2 is SNEGSKA in the germline V gene (reference sequence). This chain's CDR3 is CSGRLQETQYF. As DNA, the CDR3 is TGCAGCGGACGTCTCCAAGAGACCCAGTACTTC.

The chain carries TRBV5-6 and TRBJ1-2; no clear D. The CDR3 is made up of 14 amino acids. The V end was cut by 1 base, the J end by 8 bases, with 15 bases between. Germline V gene data show CDR1 as SGHDT and CDR2 as YYEEEE. The CDR3 protein is CASSLPQTRRGYTF. CDR3 nucleotide sequence: TGTGCCAGCAGCTTGCCCCAAACTCGCCGGGGCTACACCTTC.

The rearrangement joins TRBV27 to TRBJ2-3; 10 bases are a match to TRBD2. CDR1 is MNHEY and CDR2 is SMNVEV in the germline V gene (reference sequence). V lost 4 bases to trimming and J lost 3 bases; unmatched junction nucleotides: 10. The CDR3 is 17 amino acids. The CDR3 DNA follows: TGTGCCAGCAGTTCCCGGACTAGCGGTTGGTGGACAGATACGCAGTATTTT. Translation: CASSSRTSGWWTDTQYF.

This CDR3 reads CAWSGWLESQGDGETQYF. The CDR3, as DNA: TGTGCCTGGAGTGGATGGTTAGAGAGTCAGGGGGACGGAGAGACCCAGTACTTC. The gene calls are TRBV30 and TRBJ2-5, with 7 bases that match TRBD1. With 1 base clipped from V and 4 bases from J, the junction kept 18 bases outside the gene matches. Germline V gene data show CDR1 as GTSNPN and CDR2 as SVGIG (reference sequence). This CDR3 is built from 18 residues. The full variable domain, rest sourced from reference TRBV30 and TRBJ2-5, is SQTIHQWPATLVQPVGSPLSLECTVEGTSNPNLYWYRQAAGRGLQLLFYSVGIGQISSEVPQNLSASRPQDRQFILSSKKLLLSDSGFYLCAWSGWLESQGDGETQYFGPGTRLLVL.

J is TRBJ2-6 and V is TRBV9, with 9 bases aligning to TRBD1. The CDR3 is made up of 15 amino acids. Germline lookup yields CDR1 SGDLS and CDR2 YYNGEE. Losses at the gene ends were 4 bases for V and 10 bases for J; bases not matched to a gene: 9. CDR3 amino acids: CASSPQGQGNNVLTF. DNA for the CDR3: TGTGCCAGCAGCCCCCAGGGACAGGGCAATAACGTCCTGACTTTC.

V and J are TRBV11-2 and TRBJ2-5; D remains ambiguous. V was trimmed by 3 bases and J by 2 bases, leaving 10 bases between them. The CDR3 has 14 residues. CDR1 and CDR2 (germline): SGHAT, FQNNGV. In nucleotides, the CDR3 is TGTGCCAGCAGCTTTCCCTTTCCTCAAGAGACCCAGTACTTC. This gives the protein CASSFPFPQETQYF.

This clone was detected a few times. The chain links TRBV7-3 to TRBJ2-5, with D tentatively TRBD1 or TRBD2 (5 bases each). Germline-derived CDR1 and CDR2 are SGHTA and FQGTGA. The CDR3 length is 16 residues. V was pared by 0 bases and J by 1 base, with 12 bases between. In DNA, the CDR3 is TGTGCCAGCAGCTTAACGGGGGTGCGGCCCCAAGAGACCCAGTACTTC. This encodes CASSLTGVRPQETQYF.

This chain links TRBV6-5 with TRBJ1-3; D possibly corresponds to TRBD1 (5 bases). The CDR3 length is 16 residues. Between the trimmed V and J ends, which lost 4 bases and 4 bases, there was a span of 17 bases. Germline-derived CDR1 and CDR2 are MNHEY and SVGAGI. The CDR3: CASSSQGPGGGNTIYF. DNA for the CDR3: TGTGCCAGCAGTTCACAAGGACCCGGGGGGGGAAACACCATATATTTT.

This clone was observed a few times. V and J are TRBV6-6 and TRBJ2-2; perhaps D is TRBD1 or TRBD2 (6 bases each). V was pared by 5 bases and J by 3 bases, with 13 bases between. The CDR3 has 15 amino acids. Germline CDR1 is MNHNY and CDR2 is SVGAGI (reference sequence). CDR3 in DNA: TGTGCCAGCAGTCCCGGGGGCCGGTACACCGGGGAGCTGTTTTTT. Translation gives CASSPGGRYTGELFF.

The rearrangement links TRBV18 to TRBJ1-5, with 9 bases lining up with TRBD1. The CDR3 covers 15 residues. With 3 bases clipped from V and 5 bases from J, the junction kept 5 bases outside the gene matches. Per the germline V gene, CDR1 is KGHSH and CDR2 is LQKENI. CDR3 sequence (DNA): TGTGCCAGCTCACCCCAACAGGGGGCGGATCAGCCCCAGCATTTT. Translation gives CASSPQQGADQPQHF.

The chain joins TRBV5-1 to TRBJ2-5; D is undetermined. Trimming took 3 bases from V and 1 from J, leaving 7 bases between them. This CDR3 is 13 amino acids long. Germline values: CDR1 SGHRS, CDR2 YFSETQ. The CDR3 is CASSYKSQETQYF. CDR3 bases: TGCGCCAGCAGCTACAAGTCCCAAGAGACCCAGTACTTC.